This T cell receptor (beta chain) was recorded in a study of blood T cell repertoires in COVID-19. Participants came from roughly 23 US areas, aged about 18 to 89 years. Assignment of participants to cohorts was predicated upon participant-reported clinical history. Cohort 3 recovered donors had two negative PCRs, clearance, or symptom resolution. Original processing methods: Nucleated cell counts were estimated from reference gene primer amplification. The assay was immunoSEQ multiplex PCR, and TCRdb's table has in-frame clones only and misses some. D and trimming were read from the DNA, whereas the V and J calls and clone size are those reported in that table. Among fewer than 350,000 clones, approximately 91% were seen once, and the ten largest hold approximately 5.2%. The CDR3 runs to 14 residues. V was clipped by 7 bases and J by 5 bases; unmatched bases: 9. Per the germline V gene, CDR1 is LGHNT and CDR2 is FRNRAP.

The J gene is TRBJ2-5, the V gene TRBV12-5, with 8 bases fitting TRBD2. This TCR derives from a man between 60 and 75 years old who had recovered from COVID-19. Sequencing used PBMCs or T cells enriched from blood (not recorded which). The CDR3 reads CASAQGGGLETQYF. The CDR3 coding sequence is TGTGCTAGTGCCCAGGGCGGGGGGCTGGAGACCCAGTACTTC. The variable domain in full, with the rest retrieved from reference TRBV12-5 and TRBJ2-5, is DARVTQTPRHKVTEMGQEVTMRCQPILGHNTVFWYRQTMMQGLELLAYFRNRAPLDDSGMPKDRFSAEMPDATLATLKIQPSEPRDSAVYFCASAQGGGLETQYFGPGTRLLVL.